A selection of T cell receptor beta chains follows, all from one sample in a study of blood T cell repertoires in COVID-19. Clones were sequenced by immunoSEQ multiplex PCR, and TCRdb holds only the in-frame ones, with some missing. This sample has 150,000 to 200,000 clones, with 85% to 90% found just once. Sample: peripheral blood. The receptors here all came from a woman older than 75 in a cohort sampled during active or convalescent COVID-19. Each CDR3 is given with its conserved first and last residue. A D gene is named only where the DNA matches it firmly. Expanded clones are given a class, and other clones once, few, many or no size at all.

v_call	j_call	d_call	clone_size	cdr3_aa	cdr3_nt
TRBV7-9	TRBJ1-1	.	.	CASTDGQIFGATEAFF	TGTGCCAGCACGGACGGACAGATCTTTGGTGCGACTGAAGCTTTCTTT
TRBV5-4	TRBJ2-7	TRBD2	.	CASSLSGGAPYEQYF	TGTGCCAGCAGCCTTAGCGGGGGGGCGCCCTACGAGCAGTACTTC
TRBV7-9	TRBJ1-6	.	.	CASSFGSSPLHF	TGTGCCAGCAGCTTTGGGAGTTCACCCCTCCACTTT
TRBV7-9	TRBJ2-5	TRBD2	.	CVGGSSETQYF	TGTGTCGGCGGGAGTAGCGAGACCCAGTACTTC
TRBV2	TRBJ2-1	.	.	CASQEIAEMNEQFF	TGTGCCAGTCAGGAGATAGCGGAGATGAATGAGCAGTTCTTC
TRBV7-8	TRBJ1-5	.	.	CASSLDSWQGFQPQHF	TGTGCCAGCAGCTTAGACTCTTGGCAGGGCTTTCAGCCCCAGCATTTT
TRBV19	TRBJ1-1	.	.	CASLDSFNTEAFF	TGTGCCAGTTTAGACAGCTTCAACACTGAAGCTTTCTTT
TRBV3-1/TRBV3-2	TRBJ2-5	.	.	CASKEAGQRETQYF	TGTGCCAGCAAGGAGGCGGGCCAACGAGAGACCCAGTACTTC
TRBV30	TRBJ2-7	.	.	CAWGQTYEQYF	TGTGCCTGGGGACAGACCTACGAGCAGTACTTC
TRBV11-2	TRBJ1-3	.	.	CASSLYGLLTSGNTIYF	TGTGCCAGCAGCTTATATGGGCTGCTGACCTCTGGAAACACCATATATTTT
TRBV18	TRBJ1-2	TRBD1	.	CASSPDRGNYGYTF	TGTGCCAGCTCACCGGACAGGGGGAACTATGGCTACACCTTC
TRBV7-2	TRBJ2-5	TRBD1	.	CASSTDRLETQYF	TGTGCCAGCAGCACGGACAGGCTAGAGACCCAGTACTTC
TRBV24-1	TRBJ2-5	TRBD2	.	CATSEGRLAGGETQYF	TGTGCCACCAGTGAGGGTCGGCTAGCGGGAGGTGAGACCCAGTACTTC
TRBV27	TRBJ1-1	.	few	CASSLGPEGGTEAFF	TGTGCCAGCAGTTTGGGCCCCGAGGGAGGGACTGAAGCTTTCTTT
TRBV5-1	TRBJ1-1	.	.	CASSPMLLRGNTEAFF	TGCGCCAGCAGCCCCATGCTGCTCAGGGGAAACACTGAAGCTTTCTTT
TRBV18	TRBJ1-4	TRBD1	.	CASSPLAQGLGEKLFF	TGTGCCAGCTCACCCCTCGCACAGGGGCTGGGTGAAAAACTGTTTTTT
TRBV5-4	TRBJ1-3	TRBD1	.	CASSLAGTAGNTIYF	TGTGCCAGCAGCTTGGCCGGGACAGCCGGAAACACCATATATTTT
TRBV12-3/TRBV12-4	TRBJ2-3	TRBD1	.	CASRGQNTDTQYF	TGTGCCAGCAGGGGACAGAACACAGATACGCAGTATTTT
TRBV5-1	TRBJ1-5	.	.	CASSLVGDSNQPQHF	TGCGCCAGCAGCTTGGTAGGGGATAGCAATCAGCCCCAGCATTTT
TRBV12-3/TRBV12-4	TRBJ2-7	TRBD1	.	CAIPTGTYYEQYF	TGTGCCATCCCGACAGGGACCTACTACGAGCAGTACTTC
TRBV7-9	TRBJ1-6	.	.	CASSPGLNSPLHF	TGTGCCAGCAGCCCCGGACTCAATTCACCCCTCCACTTT
TRBV7-2	TRBJ2-1	.	.	CASSSQGGGNEQFF	TGTGCCAGCAGCTCTCAGGGAGGGGGCAATGAGCAGTTCTTC
TRBV30	TRBJ2-3	.	once	CAWSSVDTQYF	TGTGCCTGGTCGTCGGTTGATACGCAGTATTTT
TRBV7-9	TRBJ2-1	.	.	CASRQTVANEQFF	TGTGCCAGCAGACAGACAGTGGCCAATGAGCAGTTCTTC
TRBV7-2	TRBJ1-2	.	.	CASSLYGLGGYTF	TGTGCCAGCAGCCTATATGGGCTTGGTGGCTACACCTTC
TRBV10-3	TRBJ1-5	.	.	CAITPRRRVVSNQPQHF	TGTGCCATTACCCCCAGGAGGAGGGTAGTTAGCAATCAGCCCCAGCATTTT
TRBV7-9	TRBJ1-6	.	.	CASSLARVENSPLHF	TGTGCCAGCAGCTTAGCCAGGGTGGAGAATTCACCCCTCCACTTT
TRBV11-2	TRBJ2-1	TRBD2	.	CASSSPRGGGYNEQFF	TGTGCCAGCAGCTCCCCCCGGGGCGGGGGCTACAATGAGCAGTTCTTC
TRBV2	TRBJ2-3	.	.	CASRSGGGGWGDTQYF	TGTGCCAGCAGGAGTGGCGGTGGAGGGTGGGGAGATACGCAGTATTTT
TRBV20-1	TRBJ1-4	TRBD1	.	CSASLGTGNEKLFF	TGCAGTGCTAGTCTCGGGACAGGCAATGAAAAACTGTTTTTT
TRBV14	TRBJ2-2	.	few	CASSRGANTGELFF	TGTGCCAGCAGCCGGGGGGCGAACACCGGGGAGCTGTTTTTT
TRBV5-1	TRBJ1-6	.	few	CASRTGEVNSPLHF	TGCGCCAGCAGGACAGGCGAGGTCAATTCACCCCTCCACTTT
TRBV24-1	TRBJ2-2	TRBD1	.	CATSDLGDRHERGELFF	TGTGCCACCAGTGATCTGGGGGACAGACATGAACGCGGGGAGCTGTTTTTT
TRBV9	TRBJ2-2	TRBD2	.	CASSVIAGSTGELFF	TGTGCCAGCAGCGTTATAGCGGGGAGCACCGGGGAGCTGTTTTTT
TRBV5-1	TRBJ1-5	TRBD1	once	CASSWGTGENQPQHF	TGCGCCAGCAGCTGGGGTACAGGGGAGAATCAGCCCCAGCATTTT
TRBV5-6	TRBJ1-4	.	once	CASSSDSLMNEKLFF	TGTGCCAGCAGCTCCGACAGCCTAATGAATGAAAAACTGTTTTTT
TRBV19	TRBJ1-3	.	.	CASSTYQGSGNTIYF	TGTGCCAGTAGTACGTACCAGGGGTCTGGAAACACCATATATTTT
TRBV30	TRBJ1-6	.	.	CAWSLQVNSPLHF	TGTGCCTGGAGTTTACAGGTGAATTCACCCCTCCACTTT
TRBV6-6	TRBJ1-5	.	.	CASTQGRSQPQHF	TGTGCCAGCACACAGGGCCGAAGTCAGCCCCAGCATTTT
TRBV3-1/TRBV3-2	TRBJ1-6	.	.	CASSQTGDPGNSPLHF	TGTGCCAGCAGCCAAACGGGGGACCCGGGGAATTCACCCCTCCACTTT
TRBV15	TRBJ2-1	TRBD2	.	CATSRGPSTSGRRQFF	TGTGCCACCAGCAGAGGCCCCTCTACTAGCGGGAGGAGGCAGTTCTTC
TRBV5-4	TRBJ2-5	TRBD2	.	CASSLRLLWTSGGPQETQYF	TGTGCCAGCAGCTTGCGGTTGTTGTGGACTAGCGGGGGGCCACAAGAGACCCAGTACTTC
TRBV7-4	TRBJ2-7	.	few	CASSLARTPSSYEQYF	TGTGCCAGCAGCTTAGCGCGGACACCGAGCTCCTACGAGCAGTACTTC
TRBV30	TRBJ2-5	.	.	CAFGWVGETQYF	TGTGCCTTCGGGTGGGTTGGAGAGACCCAGTACTTC
TRBV19	TRBJ1-5	TRBD1	.	CASTTGDLSNQPQHF	TGTGCCAGCACCACAGGGGATCTTAGCAATCAGCCCCAGCATTTT
TRBV14	TRBJ2-1	TRBD1	once	CASSRGLNRGNEQFF	TGTGCCAGCAGCCGAGGTTTAAACAGGGGAAATGAGCAGTTCTTC
TRBV18	TRBJ2-7	.	.	CASSTSTTGNLYEQYF	TGTGCCAGCTCAACCTCAACTACCGGGAATTTATACGAGCAGTACTTC
TRBV4-1	TRBJ1-1	.	.	CASSQDGTRGFRNTEAFF	TGCGCCAGCAGCCAAGATGGGACCAGGGGTTTTAGGAACACTGAAGCTTTCTTT
TRBV28	TRBJ1-2	TRBD1	.	CASTAGRGLGNYGYTF	TGTGCCAGCACCGCGGGTAGGGGGCTAGGTAACTATGGCTACACCTTC
TRBV27	TRBJ1-2	.	.	CASSLRGTTRYGYTF	TGTGCCAGCAGTTTAAGGGGCACCACCCGCTATGGCTACACCTTC
TRBV12-3/TRBV12-4	TRBJ1-5	.	.	CASTTGRNQPQHF	TGTGCCAGCACGACAGGCCGGAATCAGCCCCAGCATTTT
TRBV4-2	TRBJ2-3	.	.	CASSPRRGADTQYF	TGTGCCAGCAGCCCTCGCAGGGGCGCAGATACGCAGTATTTT
TRBV6-5	TRBJ2-1	TRBD1	.	CASSRPGQGADEQFF	TGTGCCAGCAGTCGACCGGGACAGGGGGCTGATGAGCAGTTCTTC
TRBV6-2/TRBV6-3	TRBJ2-1	TRBD1	once	CASSYDPRTGVKAYNEQFF	TGTGCCAGCAGTTACGACCCCCGGACAGGGGTTAAGGCCTACAATGAGCAGTTCTTC
TRBV28	TRBJ2-5	TRBD2	.	CASSFQTWTSGGPHLQETQYF	TGTGCCAGCAGTTTCCAAACTTGGACTAGCGGGGGGCCTCATCTCCAAGAGACCCAGTACTTC
TRBV19	TRBJ1-2	TRBD1	.	CASSIGQGARMDGYTF	TGTGCCAGTAGTATAGGACAGGGGGCGCGTATGGATGGCTACACCTTC
TRBV14	TRBJ1-2	TRBD1	.	CASSHKTGVSGYTF	TGTGCCAGCAGCCATAAAACAGGGGTAAGTGGCTACACCTTC